One and the same sample provided the 2 T cell receptor beta chains below, sequenced in a study of blood T cell repertoires in COVID-19. Some clones are missing from TCRdb's copy, which holds only in-frame ones; the method was immunoSEQ multiplex PCR. Of some 220,000 clones listed, roughly 84% are singletons. Input material: peripheral blood. Source of these receptors: a woman in her thirties who had recovered from COVID-19.

This clone was seen more than once but under ten times. The V and J genes are TRBV19 and TRBJ1-2, with D unresolved. The V end lost 7 bases, the J end lost 3 bases, and 18 bases lay between the germline ends. This CDR3 spans 15 amino acids. Germline CDR1 LNHDA, CDR2 SQIVND (reference sequence). CDR3 in amino acids: CASTIAGREYYGYTF. CDR3 nucleotides: TGTGCCAGTACTATCGCTGGCCGGGAATACTATGGCTACACCTTC.

The V gene is TRBV7-8, the J gene TRBJ2-1, with a possible D match to TRBD2 (5 bases). There are 14 residues in the CDR3. The germline V gene encodes CDR1 SGHVS and CDR2 FQNEAQ. V lost 5 bases to trimming and J lost 9 bases, with 17 bases between them. The CDR3 here is CASSLPLGSAEQFF. DNA for the CDR3: TGTGCCAGCAGCCTACCCTTGGGGAGCGCTGAGCAGTTCTTC.